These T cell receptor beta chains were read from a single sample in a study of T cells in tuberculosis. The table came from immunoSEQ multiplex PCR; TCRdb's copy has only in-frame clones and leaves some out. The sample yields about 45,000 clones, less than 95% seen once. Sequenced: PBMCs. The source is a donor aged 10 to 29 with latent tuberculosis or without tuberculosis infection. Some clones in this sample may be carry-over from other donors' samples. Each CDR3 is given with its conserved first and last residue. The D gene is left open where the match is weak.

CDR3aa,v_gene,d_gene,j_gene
CASTLTGAHHEQYF,TRBV6-5,TRBD1,TRBJ2-7
CASLKREWSGELFF,TRBV10-2,TRBD2,TRBJ2-2
CASSPLSSGSRDTQYF,TRBV18,TRBD2,TRBJ2-3
CAWEDPRGPPYEQYF,TRBV30,TRBD1,TRBJ2-7
CASSLFATGSQGTEAFF,TRBV28,.,TRBJ1-1
CASSLVAGGVSGRDSTDTQYF,TRBV28,TRBD2,TRBJ2-3
CASRSIGQGFYEQYF,TRBV27,TRBD1,TRBJ2-7
CASSSRDWDRETYEQYF,TRBV5-6,TRBD1,TRBJ2-7
CASSYRRESSGNTIYF,TRBV6-5,.,TRBJ1-3
CAWAPTLQGKPQHF,TRBV30,.,TRBJ1-5
CASSSTFGQGGNEQFF,TRBV27,TRBD1,TRBJ2-1
CSVSSGSAYNEQFF,TRBV29-1,TRBD2,TRBJ2-1
CASSPGAVREQYF,TRBV18,.,TRBJ2-7
CSVFDRGNQPQHF,TRBV29-1,TRBD1,TRBJ1-5
CASSLSGVYEQYF,TRBV27,.,TRBJ2-7
CASSLGELAGGTGELFF,TRBV7-8,TRBD2,TRBJ2-2
CASSHEPPGLAGAETQYF,TRBV4-3,TRBD2,TRBJ2-5
CASRKHPRDTSNQPQHF,TRBV27,.,TRBJ1-5
CASRLGGNTGELFF,TRBV28,.,TRBJ2-2
CASSRGPLLFF,TRBV4-2,.,TRBJ1-4
CASSWGENTGELFF,TRBV11-3,.,TRBJ2-2
CASSLATGVSYEQYF,TRBV7-9,.,TRBJ2-7
CASSFYPDRTYEQYF,TRBV27,.,TRBJ2-7
CAIAGDRENTEAFF,TRBV10-3,TRBD1,TRBJ1-1
CASSLEPNEKLFF,TRBV7-2,.,TRBJ1-4
CASSPTGWDEQFF,TRBV18,.,TRBJ2-1
CASSLAREGDARTQSYEQYF,TRBV7-6,TRBD2,TRBJ2-7
CASSLLFSSRGHQPQHF,TRBV28,.,TRBJ1-5
CASSHQGFYEQYF,TRBV27,.,TRBJ2-7
CASRLGQGYTEAFF,TRBV2,TRBD1,TRBJ1-1
CASSVGLSNTGELFF,TRBV9,.,TRBJ2-2
CASSFGEDTEAFF,TRBV27,.,TRBJ1-1
CATRTSGRGEQFF,TRBV10-2,TRBD2,TRBJ2-1
CASSLTGTRPREGQYF,TRBV7-2,.,TRBJ2-5
CASRSYGNYGYTF,TRBV2,.,TRBJ1-2
CATSPRRGQRSSYEQYF,TRBV15,.,TRBJ2-7
CASSGTGGLYEQYF,TRBV27,TRBD1,TRBJ2-7
CATSSKLAGISYEQYF,TRBV15,TRBD2,TRBJ2-7
CASSLRGQGETGELFF,TRBV7-2,TRBD1,TRBJ2-2
CASSLAGGARSSYEQYF,TRBV7-2,.,TRBJ2-7
CASSLLGQYSGNTIYF,TRBV11-2,.,TRBJ1-3
CASSRGGYGYTF,TRBV19,.,TRBJ1-2
CASSPQGAVLETQYF,TRBV18,TRBD1,TRBJ2-5
CASYGRSSYEQYF,TRBV28,.,TRBJ2-7
CASSVFLAVEQYF,TRBV5-6,.,TRBJ2-7
CASSPSLGQGIGGYTF,TRBV7-2,TRBD1,TRBJ1-2
CASSPREGSRIHEQFF,TRBV4-1,TRBD2,TRBJ2-1
CASRTNQGAGQPQHF,TRBV2,TRBD1,TRBJ1-5
CASSLSVTGQFF,TRBV7-8,.,TRBJ2-1
CASSPRRTSGGEQYF,TRBV7-8,TRBD2,TRBJ2-7
CASSLRDRPYEQYF,TRBV27,TRBD1,TRBJ2-7
CAWSVRRDRLSEQFF,TRBV30,TRBD1,TRBJ2-1
CASSQALPGQGYSYEQYF,TRBV4-1,TRBD1,TRBJ2-7
CSASRGNTIYF,TRBV20-1,.,TRBJ1-3
CASSQDGQGGETQYF,TRBV4-3,.,TRBJ2-5